Here is one T cell receptor (beta chain) with its context. The CDR3 runs to 14 residues. V was pared by 0 bases and J by 10 bases, with 15 bases between. The germline gives CDR1 SGHDN, CDR2 FVKESK. TCRdb re-derived calls from the 5' RACE reads in MiXCR, one entry per CDR3 protein. This table holds some 87,000 distinct CDR3 sequences, about 9.1% found once. This entry belongs to a study of CD8 T cells in ankylosing spondylitis. The sequence was collected from a male donor with ankylosing spondylitis or in good health (not recorded which). Sequenced material: blood, either unsorted or a sorted T cell fraction (not recorded which). The chain carries TRBV14 and TRBJ2-5, with D possibly being TRBD1 (5 bases). CDR3 protein: CASSQDDSTYVQYF. CDR3 nucleotides: TGTGCCAGCAGCCAAGACGACAGCACATACGTCCAGTACTTC.